These T cell receptor beta chains were read from a single sample in a study of chemoradiotherapy in HPV16-positive cancers. Data came from immunoSEQ multiplex PCR; TCRdb stores just in-frame clones and leaves some out. The sample includes some 22,000 clones, roughly 87% of them seen just once. Sequencing used blood, obtained from a patient who underwent chemoradiotherapy. Receptor source: a human donor with HPV-associated anogenital cancer. CDR3s include the opening cysteine and the closing phenylalanine or tryptophan. A D gene is named only where the DNA matches it firmly. Not all rows give a size; the values are once, few, many and, for expanded clones, a class.

D: NA
V: TRBV6-1
size: NA
J: TRBJ2-7
DNA: TGTGCCAGCAGTATAACAGGGAATCGCGAGCAGTACTTC
CDR3: CASSITGNREQYF

D: NA
V: TRBV25-1
size: once
J: TRBJ2-7
DNA: TGTGCCAGCAGTGAATTTGGGGTACACTACGAGCAGTACTTC
CDR3: CASSEFGVHYEQYF

D: TRBD2
V: TRBV2
size: NA
J: TRBJ2-7
DNA: TGTGCCAGCAAGGGGACTAGCGTTTACGAGCAGTACTTC
CDR3: CASKGTSVYEQYF

D: NA
V: TRBV2
size: once
J: TRBJ1-5
DNA: TGTGCCAGCAGGTACAAGGGCAATCAGCCCCAGCATTTT
CDR3: CASRYKGNQPQHF

D: NA
V: TRBV2
size: once
J: TRBJ1-4
DNA: TGTGCCAGCTGCGACAGAGTTAATGAAAAACTGTTTTTT
CDR3: CASCDRVNEKLFF

D: TRBD1
V: TRBV7-2
size: medium-sized
J: TRBJ2-7
DNA: TGTGCCAGCAGCTTAGGGGGGCAGGGGGCCTACGAGCAGTACTTC
CDR3: CASSLGGQGAYEQYF

D: NA
V: TRBV5-1
size: NA
J: TRBJ1-2
DNA: TGCGCCAGCAGCCCGGAACGACAGCGAACTAACTATGGCTACACCTTC
CDR3: CASSPERQRTNYGYTF

D: NA
V: TRBV6-6
size: once
J: TRBJ2-3
DNA: TGTGCCAGCAGTTACACCAGACCCCTATCCCCGCAGTATTTT
CDR3: CASSYTRPLSPQYF

D: NA
V: TRBV9
size: NA
J: TRBJ2-1
DNA: TGTGCCAGCAGCGTAGGGCTAGGGAATGAGCAGTTCTTC
CDR3: CASSVGLGNEQFF

D: NA
V: TRBV10-2
size: NA
J: TRBJ2-3
DNA: TGCGCCAGCAGTGAAGAGGATTCCCCAGATACGCAGTATTTT
CDR3: CASSEEDSPDTQYF

D: NA
V: TRBV6-1
size: NA
J: TRBJ1-1
DNA: TGTGCCAGCAGTGGGGGGACACCGGGCGAAGCTTTCTTT
CDR3: CASSGGTPGEAFF

D: TRBD1
V: TRBV28
size: once
J: TRBJ2-7
DNA: TGTGCCAGCAGTCCCCGGGGACAGGGACGCTACGAGCAGTACTTC
CDR3: CASSPRGQGRYEQYF

D: TRBD2
V: TRBV5-6
size: NA
J: TRBJ2-5
DNA: TGTGCCAGCATCCTAGCGGGGGCAGAGACCCAGTACTTC
CDR3: CASILAGAETQYF

D: NA
V: TRBV19
size: NA
J: TRBJ2-2
DNA: TGTGCCAGTAGTATACCCAACGGGGAGCTGTTTTTT
CDR3: CASSIPNGELFF

D: NA
V: TRBV6-6
size: NA
J: TRBJ1-1
DNA: TGTGCCAGCAAAAACCCCAACACTGAAGCTTTCTTT
CDR3: CASKNPNTEAFF

D: NA
V: TRBV7-6
size: NA
J: TRBJ1-5
DNA: TGTGCCAGCAGCTCCAACTTCGATCAGCCCCAGCATTTT
CDR3: CASSSNFDQPQHF

D: NA
V: TRBV5-1
size: NA
J: TRBJ2-5
DNA: TGCGCCAGCAGCTTGGGGGACACTCTCTTTGAGACCCAGTACTTC
CDR3: CASSLGDTLFETQYF

D: TRBD1
V: TRBV4-3
size: few
J: TRBJ1-1
DNA: TGCGCCAGCAGCCCACGGACAGGGGACCCTGAAGCTTTCTTT
CDR3: CASSPRTGDPEAFF

D: TRBD2
V: TRBV7-3
size: NA
J: TRBJ2-1
DNA: TGTGCCAGCAGCTCCCTCCGGGGTAGCGGGAGGGGAAATGAGCAGTTCTTC
CDR3: CASSSLRGSGRGNEQFF

D: TRBD1
V: TRBV7-9
size: NA
J: TRBJ1-1
DNA: TGTGCCAGCAGCCCCTTGACAGGGAAGAACACTGAAGCTTTCTTT
CDR3: CASSPLTGKNTEAFF

D: NA
V: TRBV9
size: NA
J: TRBJ2-3
DNA: TGTGCCAGCAGCGTAGGGGGGCAGAAATTCACAGATACGCAGTATTTT
CDR3: CASSVGGQKFTDTQYF

D: NA
V: TRBV7-2
size: NA
J: TRBJ2-7
DNA: TGTGCCAGCAGCCTTCAACGGGCTTACGAGCAGTACTTC
CDR3: CASSLQRAYEQYF

D: NA
V: TRBV5-1
size: NA
J: TRBJ2-3
DNA: TGCGCCAGCAGCTTGGCCGAACCCACAGATACGCAGTATTTT
CDR3: CASSLAEPTDTQYF